These 22 T cell receptor beta chains came from one sample sequenced in a study of cytomegalovirus exposure and HLA in healthy donors. Vbeta (60) and Jbeta (13) primers were used in the PCR. Here immunoSEQ multiplex PCR was the method, and the copy in TCRdb shows in-frame clones only, minus some. This table has about 180,000 clones, roughly 80% appearing once. The sequencing sample was made of PBMCs. Receptor source: a man in his sixties in good health and CMV-seronegative.

This clone came up a few times. This chain uses TRBV27 with TRBJ1-1, with D possibly TRBD1 on 5 matching bases. Trimming took off 4 bases at V and 6 bases at J, with 18 bases between the two ends. Per the germline V gene, CDR1 is MNHEY and CDR2 is SMNVEV (reference sequence). CDR3 length equals 15 residues. The CDR3 loop is CASSSPSSGRPEAFF. CDR3 nucleotides: TGTGCCAGCAGTTCCCCGAGTTCAGGGAGGCCTGAAGCTTTCTTT.

The J gene is TRBJ2-7, the V gene TRBV5-4; 7 bases are shared with TRBD1. V was pared by 3 bases and J by 1 base, with 10 bases of the junction left unmatched. The CDR3 totals 16 residues. CDR1 is SGHNT, CDR2 YYREEE, per germline (reference sequence). CDR3 sequence reads: CASSSPRTGLSYEQYF. For the CDR3, the DNA is TGTGCCAGCAGCTCCCCTCGGACAGGTCTGTCCTACGAGCAGTACTTC.

The rearrangement joins TRBV29-1 to TRBJ2-5; a possible D gene is TRBD2 (6 bases). Trimming removed 0 bases at V and 4 bases at J, with 15 bases between. The germline CDR1 and CDR2 sequences are SQVTM and ANQGSEA. This CDR3 contains 15 residues. The CDR3 DNA follows: TGCAGCGTTGAAGAAAGTCAAGGGCGGGGAGAGACCCAGTACTTC. Translated: CSVEESQGRGETQYF. The variable domain in full, completed from reference TRBV29-1 and TRBJ2-5, reads SAVISQKPSRDICQRGTSLTIQCQVDSQVTMMFWYRQQPGQSLTLIATANQGSEATYESGFVIDKFPISRPNLTFSTLTVSNMSPEDSSIYLCSVEESQGRGETQYFGPGTRLLVL.

The V and J genes are TRBV10-2 and TRBJ2-7; D gene unclear. The CDR3 runs 12 residues. CDR1 is WSHSY and CDR2 is SAAADI in the germline V gene. Trimming removed 5 bases at V and 4 bases at J, with 9 bases between. The CDR3 here is CASSSNSYEQYF. DNA of the CDR3: TGCGCCAGCAGTTCAAACAGTTACGAGCAGTACTTC.

The genes are TRBV18 and TRBJ1-5; perhaps TRBD1 as D (5 bases). This CDR3 is 15 amino acids long. V was clipped by 3 bases and J by 3 bases, with 12 bases between them. Germline V gene data show CDR1 as KGHSH and CDR2 as LQKENI. The DNA for the CDR3 is TGTGCCAGCTCACCCCCCAGGGAACTCAATCAGCCCCAGCATTTT. Translated: CASSPPRELNQPQHF.

This sequence joins TRBV6-1 and TRBJ2-3; 10 bases align to TRBD2. CDR3 length: 15 amino acids. Germline V gene data show CDR1 as MNHNS and CDR2 as SASEGT. The junction had 7 bases not matched to a gene; V was cut back by 6 bases and J by 4 bases. DNA for the CDR3: TGTGCCAGCAGCTCCGGGACTAGCGCAGCAGATACGCAGTATTTT. It is translated as CASSSGTSAADTQYF.

This chain connects TRBV5-1 to TRBJ2-7; TRBD1 aligns across 8 bases. The CDR3 contains 14 residues. Trimming at V came to 8 bases and at J to 1 base, leaving 8 bases not matched to a gene. The germline CDR1 and CDR2 sequences are SGHRS and YFSETQ. CDR3 nucleotides: TGCGCCAGTCAGACAGACAGGGGTTCCTACGAGCAGTACTTC. Translating gives CASQTDRGSYEQYF.

The V and J genes are TRBV28 and TRBJ1-4, with 7 nucleotides matching TRBD1. The junction had 8 bases not matched to a gene; V was cut back by 2 bases and J by 8 bases. Germline V gene sequence: CDR1 MDHEN, CDR2 SYDVKM. CDR3 length: 15 residues. The CDR3, as DNA: TGTGCCAGCAGTTTAAGGATAGGGGGCGTCGAAAAACTGTTTTTT. It is translated as CASSLRIGGVEKLFF.

As to this clone: At one end, the junction sequence differs from germline, possibly due to a read error. V usage is TRBV6-6 and J usage is TRBJ1-6; possible D gene TRBD1, 6 bases. Germline CDR1 reads MNHNY; CDR2 reads SVGAGI (reference sequence). This CDR3 has 12 amino acids. DNA for the CDR3: TGTGCCAGCAAGGACAGTAATTCACCCCTCAACTTT. It specifies CASKDSNSPLNF.

The CDR3 DNA follows: TGTGCCAGCTCACGAGAACCGGGACACCGCTACTACGAGCAGTACTTC. Translation gives CASSREPGHRYYEQYF. This sequence joins TRBV18 and TRBJ2-7; the D gene is possibly TRBD1 (6 bases). V was cut by 4 bases and J by 3 bases, with 19 bases left in between. This CDR3 spans 16 amino acids. Per germline, CDR1 KGHSH and CDR2 LQKENI.

The chain recombines TRBV5-4 with TRBJ1-1, with 8 bases aligning to TRBD1. Trimming cost V 4 bases and J 4 bases; bases outside gene matches: 6. The CDR3 spans 14 residues. From germline, CDR1 is SGHNT and CDR2 YYREEE (reference sequence). CDR3 protein: CASSLRGRGTEAFF. The DNA for the CDR3 is TGTGCCAGCAGCCTCAGGGGGCGAGGCACTGAAGCTTTCTTT.

This clone was picked up a small number of times. The gene calls are TRBV6-1 and TRBJ2-2, with 12 bases lining up with TRBD2. The CDR3 extends over 17 amino acids. Per germline, CDR1 MNHNS and CDR2 SASEGT. V gave up 4 bases and J gave up 6 bases; unmatched junction bases: 9. This CDR3 reads CASSALAGGPISGELFF. CDR3 bases: TGTGCCAGCAGTGCCCTAGCGGGGGGGCCGATTTCCGGGGAGCTGTTTTTT.

Only a few counts were recorded for this clone. The rearrangement uses TRBV19 and TRBJ1-1; possible D gene TRBD1, 6 bases. The V end lost 4 bases, the J end lost 5 bases, and 14 bases lay between the germline ends. The length of the CDR3 is 14 residues. CDR1 LNHDA and CDR2 SQIVND come from the germline V gene (reference sequence). The CDR3 DNA follows: TGTGCCAGTAGTACTCCCTGGGGGCGAACTGAAGCTTTCTTT. It is translated as CASSTPWGRTEAFF.

In its sample, this clone was seen a few times. The V gene is TRBV6-5, the J gene TRBJ1-2; TRBD1 is a possible D gene (6 bases). Germline V gene data show CDR1 as MNHEY and CDR2 as SVGAGI. CDR3 length: 14 amino acids. V was pared by 0 bases and J by 4 bases, with 9 bases between. The CDR3 is CASSYSAGAYGYTF. DNA for the CDR3: TGTGCCAGCAGTTACTCGGCAGGGGCCTATGGCTACACCTTC.

The table lists this clone with a few counts. The CDR3 DNA reads as TGTGCCAGCAATCCCGGGACAGGAAATTATGGCTACACCTTC. Its protein is CASNPGTGNYGYTF. The chain uses TRBV2 and TRBJ1-2; 8 bases map to TRBD1. CDR3 length: 14 amino acids. The germline gives CDR1 SNHLY, CDR2 FYNNEI. V dropped 7 bases and J dropped 5; count of bases not matched to a gene: 9.

The chain combines TRBV14 with TRBJ2-5; D gene ambiguous. V was trimmed by 7 bases and J by 5 bases, leaving 17 bases between them. The V gene's germline CDR1 is SGHDN and CDR2 FVKESK. The CDR3 is made up of 14 amino acids. CDR3 sequence reads: CASTPSYRSETQYF. The CDR3 region has the DNA TGTGCCAGCACCCCAAGTTACCGGAGCGAGACCCAGTACTTC.

This chain joins TRBV29-1 and TRBJ1-2; the match to TRBD1 covers 8 bases. The CDR3 length is 11 residues. The germline V gene encodes CDR1 SQVTM and CDR2 ANQGSEA. Unmatched junction bases numbered 5, after V lost 6 bases and J lost 8 bases. The CDR3 nucleotides are TGCAGCGTGGGGGGGACAGGCGGCTACACCTTC. Amino acid sequence: CSVGGTGGYTF.

The chain recombines TRBV10-2 with TRBJ2-7; possible D gene TRBD2, 6 bases. The CDR3 is 15 residues long. CDR1 is WSHSY, CDR2 SAAADI, per germline. V lost 7 bases and J lost 3, with 19 bases in between. The CDR3 region is CASTIRTKDSYEQYF. The CDR3 region has the DNA TGCGCCAGCACCATAAGGACTAAAGACAGCTACGAGCAGTACTTC.

J is TRBJ1-1 and V is TRBV27; 7 bases fit TRBD1. This CDR3 has 13 amino acids. CDR1 is MNHEY and CDR2 is SMNVEV in the germline V gene (reference sequence). V dropped 5 bases and J dropped 9; count of bases not matched to a gene: 9. Written as DNA, the CDR3 is TGTGCCAGCAGTCCGCGGACAGGCCCCCAAGCTTTCTTT. Translating gives CASSPRTGPQAFF.

The J gene is TRBJ1-5, the V gene TRBV6-6; tentatively, D is TRBD1 (5 bases). The germline gives CDR1 MNHNY, CDR2 SVGAGI (reference sequence). The V and J ends lost 0 bases and 6 bases respectively, with 6 bases between them. This CDR3 has 13 residues. Here the CDR3 DNA reads TGTGCCAGCAGTTACTCGACAGTTCAGCCCCAGCATTTT. Residues: CASSYSTVQPQHF.

CDR3 sequence reads: CASSVGEEQFF. CDR3 nucleotide sequence: TGTGCCAGCAGCGTAGGGGAGGAGCAGTTCTTC. The chain recombines TRBV9 with TRBJ2-1, with D perhaps matching TRBD2 (5 bases). V was trimmed by 0 bases and J by 10 bases, leaving 5 bases between them. Germline V gene data show CDR1 as SGDLS and CDR2 as YYNGEE. This CDR3 spans 11 amino acids.

A few counts support this clone. The chain couples TRBV19 to TRBJ2-1, with a weak D call TRBD1 (6 bases). V dropped 3 bases and J dropped 3 bases, with 15 bases sitting between them. Germline values: CDR1 LNHDA, CDR2 SQIVND (reference sequence). This CDR3 is 16 amino acids long. CDR3 amino acids: CASSIVFRGSYNEQFF. The CDR3 nucleotides are TGTGCCAGTAGTATCGTCTTTAGGGGGAGCTACAATGAGCAGTTCTTC.